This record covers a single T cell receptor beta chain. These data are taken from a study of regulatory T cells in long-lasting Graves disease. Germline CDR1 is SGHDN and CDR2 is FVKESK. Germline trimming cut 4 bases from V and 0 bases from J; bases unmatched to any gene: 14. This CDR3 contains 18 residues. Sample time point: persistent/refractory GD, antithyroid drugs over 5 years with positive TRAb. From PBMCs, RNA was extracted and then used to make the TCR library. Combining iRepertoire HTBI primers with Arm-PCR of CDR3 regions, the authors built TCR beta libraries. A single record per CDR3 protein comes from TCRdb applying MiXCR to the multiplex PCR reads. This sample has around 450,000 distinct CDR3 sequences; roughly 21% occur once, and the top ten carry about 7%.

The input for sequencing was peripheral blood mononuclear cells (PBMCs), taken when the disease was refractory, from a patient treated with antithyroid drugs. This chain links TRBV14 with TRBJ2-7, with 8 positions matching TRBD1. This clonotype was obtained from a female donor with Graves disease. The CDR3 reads CASSLVDRGRSSSYEQYF. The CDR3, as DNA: TGTGCCAGCAGCCTCGTCGACAGGGGACGATCGAGCTCCTACGAGCAGTACTTC.